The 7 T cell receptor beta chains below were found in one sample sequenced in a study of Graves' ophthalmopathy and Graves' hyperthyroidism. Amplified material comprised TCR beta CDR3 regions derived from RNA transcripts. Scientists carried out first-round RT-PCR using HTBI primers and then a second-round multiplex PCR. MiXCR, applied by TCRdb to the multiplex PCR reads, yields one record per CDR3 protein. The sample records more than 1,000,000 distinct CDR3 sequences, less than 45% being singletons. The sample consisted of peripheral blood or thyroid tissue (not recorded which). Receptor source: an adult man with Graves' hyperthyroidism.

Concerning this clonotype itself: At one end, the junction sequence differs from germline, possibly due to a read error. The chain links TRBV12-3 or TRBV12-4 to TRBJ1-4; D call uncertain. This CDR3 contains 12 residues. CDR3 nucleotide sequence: TGTGCCAGCAAAGCTATCAATGAAAAACTGGTTTTT. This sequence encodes CASKAINEKLVF.

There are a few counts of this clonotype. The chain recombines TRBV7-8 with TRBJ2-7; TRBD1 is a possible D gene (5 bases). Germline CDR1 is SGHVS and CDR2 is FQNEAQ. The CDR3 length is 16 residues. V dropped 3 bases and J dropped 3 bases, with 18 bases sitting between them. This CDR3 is CASSFPGRTELYEQYF. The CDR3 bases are TGTGCCAGCAGCTTCCCAGGGCGGACCGAACTCTACGAGCAGTACTTC.

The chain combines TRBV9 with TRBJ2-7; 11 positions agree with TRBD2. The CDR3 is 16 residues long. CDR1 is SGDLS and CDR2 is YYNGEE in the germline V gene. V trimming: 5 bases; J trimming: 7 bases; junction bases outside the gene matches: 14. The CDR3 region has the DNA TGTGCCAGCAGTTTTTCTCCGGGACTAGCGGTGGGAGAGCAGTACTTC. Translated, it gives CASSFSPGLAVGEQYF. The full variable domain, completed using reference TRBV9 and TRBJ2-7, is DSGVTQTPKHLITATGQRVTLRCSPRSGDLSVYWYQQSLDQGLQFLIQYYNGEERAKGNILERFSAQQFPDLHSELNLSSLELGDSALYFCASSFSPGLAVGEQYFGPGTRLTVT.

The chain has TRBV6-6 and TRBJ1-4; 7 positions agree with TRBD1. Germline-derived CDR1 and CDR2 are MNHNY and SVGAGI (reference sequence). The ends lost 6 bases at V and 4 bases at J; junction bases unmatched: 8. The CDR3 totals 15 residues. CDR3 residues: CASSSPDRVNEKLFF. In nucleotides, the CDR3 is TGTGCCAGCAGCTCCCCCGACAGGGTTAATGAAAAACTGTTTTTT.

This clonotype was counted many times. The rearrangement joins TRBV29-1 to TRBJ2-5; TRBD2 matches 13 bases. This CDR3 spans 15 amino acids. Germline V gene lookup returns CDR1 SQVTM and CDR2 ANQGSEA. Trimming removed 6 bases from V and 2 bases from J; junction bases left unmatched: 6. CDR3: CSVGGTSGKQETQYF. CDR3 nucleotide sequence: TGCAGCGTCGGCGGGACTAGCGGGAAACAAGAGACCCAGTACTTC.

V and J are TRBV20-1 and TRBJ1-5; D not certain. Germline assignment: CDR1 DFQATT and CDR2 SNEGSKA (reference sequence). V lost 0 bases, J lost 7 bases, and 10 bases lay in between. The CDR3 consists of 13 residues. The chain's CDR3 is CSARDKRWQPQHF. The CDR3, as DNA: TGCAGTGCTAGAGATAAGAGGTGGCAGCCCCAGCATTTT.

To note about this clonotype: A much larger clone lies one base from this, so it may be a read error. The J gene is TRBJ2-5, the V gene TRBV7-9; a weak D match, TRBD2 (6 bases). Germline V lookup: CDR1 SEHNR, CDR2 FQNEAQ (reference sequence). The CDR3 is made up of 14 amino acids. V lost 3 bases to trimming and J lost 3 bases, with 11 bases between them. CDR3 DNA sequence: TGTGCCAGCAGCTTCCGGGACTTTAAAGAGACCCAGTACTTC. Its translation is CASSFRDFKETQYF.